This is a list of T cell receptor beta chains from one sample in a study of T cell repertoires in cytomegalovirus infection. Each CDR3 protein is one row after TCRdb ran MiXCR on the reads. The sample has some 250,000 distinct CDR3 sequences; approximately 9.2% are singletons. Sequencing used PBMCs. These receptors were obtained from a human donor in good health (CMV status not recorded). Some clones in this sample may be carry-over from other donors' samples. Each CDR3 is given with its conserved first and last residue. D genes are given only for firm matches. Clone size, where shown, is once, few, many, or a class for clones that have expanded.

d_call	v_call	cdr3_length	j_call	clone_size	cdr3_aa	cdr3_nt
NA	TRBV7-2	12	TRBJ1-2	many	CASLERADGYTF	TGTGCCAGTTTGGAGAGGGCGGATGGCTACACCTTC
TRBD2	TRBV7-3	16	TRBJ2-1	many	CASSLREGLPYNEQFF	TGTGCCAGCAGCTTAAGGGAGGGGCTCCCCTACAATGAGCAGTTCTTC
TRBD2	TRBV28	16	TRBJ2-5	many	CASRGLAGGGGETQYF	TGTGCCAGCAGGGGACTAGCGGGAGGTGGAGGAGAGACCCAGTACTTC
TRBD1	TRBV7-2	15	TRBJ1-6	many	CASSVQGMPGSPLHF	TGTGCCAGCAGCGTACAGGGGATGCCTGGTTCACCCCTCCACTTT
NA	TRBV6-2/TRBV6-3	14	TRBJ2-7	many	CASSYAGLTYEQYF	TGTGCCAGCAGTTACGCAGGTCTGACCTACGAGCAGTACTTC
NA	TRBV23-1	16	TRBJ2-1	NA	CASSHHDNMESNEQFF	TGCGCCAGCAGTCATCACGACAACATGGAGTCCAATGAGCAGTTCTTC
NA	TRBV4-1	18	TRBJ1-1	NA	CASSQDPDSSEPNTEAFF	TGCGCCAGCAGCCAAGATCCGGACAGCTCAGAACCGAACACTGAAGCTTTCTTT
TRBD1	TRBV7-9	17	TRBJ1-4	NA	CASSLELEGGLREKLFF	TGTGCCAGCAGCTTAGAATTGGAAGGGGGCCTACGGGAAAAACTGTTTTTT
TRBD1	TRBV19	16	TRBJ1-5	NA	CASSRKQGANYQPQHF	TGTGCCAGTAGCAGAAAACAGGGGGCGAATTATCAGCCCCAGCATTTT
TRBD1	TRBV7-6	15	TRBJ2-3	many	CATGKTGQGSDTQYF	TGTGCCACAGGCAAGACGGGACAGGGTTCAGATACGCAGTATTTT
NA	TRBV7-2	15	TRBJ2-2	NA	CASSRGDANTGELFF	TGTGCCAGCAGCAGAGGGGACGCGAACACCGGGGAGCTGTTTTTT
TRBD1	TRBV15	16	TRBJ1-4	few	CATSRGGGTGNEKLFF	TGTGCCACCAGCAGAGGGGGAGGGACAGGGAATGAAAAACTGTTTTTT
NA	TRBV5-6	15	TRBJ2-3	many	CASSLNRVKRDTQYF	TGTGCCAGCAGCTTGAATCGAGTGAAACGGGATACGCAGTATTTT
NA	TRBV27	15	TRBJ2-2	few	CASSGAKWNTGELFF	TGTGCCAGCAGTGGGGCCAAGTGGAACACCGGGGAGCTGTTTTTT
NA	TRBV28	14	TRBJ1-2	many	CASSLNRANYGYTF	TGTGCCAGCAGCCTGAACAGGGCAAACTATGGCTACACCTTC
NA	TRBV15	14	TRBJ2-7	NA	CATSRDLQGRSPYF	TGTGCCACCAGCAGAGATCTCCAGGGACGTAGTCCGTACTTC
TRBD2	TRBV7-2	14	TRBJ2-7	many	CASNNPGLAAEQYF	TGTGCCAGCAACAACCCGGGACTAGCAGCCGAGCAGTACTTC
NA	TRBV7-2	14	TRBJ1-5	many	CASSLDGGRQPQHF	TGTGCCAGCAGCCTCGATGGGGGAAGGCAGCCCCAGCATTTT
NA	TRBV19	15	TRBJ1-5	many	CASRPLGREDQPQHF	TGTGCCAGTAGACCCCTCGGCAGGGAAGATCAGCCCCAGCATTTT
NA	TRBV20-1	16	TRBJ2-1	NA	CSARGVGKNALNEQFF	TGCAGTGCTAGAGGAGTCGGTAAAAACGCTCTCAATGAGCAGTTCTTC
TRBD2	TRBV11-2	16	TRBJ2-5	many	CASSRTSGGGQETQYF	TGTGCCAGCAGCCGGACTAGCGGGGGGGGCCAAGAGACCCAGTACTTC
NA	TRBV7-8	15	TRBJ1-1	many	CASSPRGGARTEAFF	TGTGCCAGCAGCCCGCGGGGGGGAGCGAGGACTGAAGCTTTCTTT